These T cell receptor beta chains were read from a single sample in a study of cytomegalovirus exposure and HLA in healthy donors. Generated by immunoSEQ multiplex PCR, the TCRdb table keeps only in-frame clones and is missing some. This table has 55,000 to 80,000 clones, around 75% appearing once. The sequenced sample consisted of PBMCs. The receptors were gathered from a man aged 70-80 years in good health and CMV-seronegative. The CDR3 runs from the conserved cysteine through the conserved F or W. D genes are given only for firm matches. Only part of the rows carry a size: once, few, many, or a class if the clone is expanded.

CDR3 DNA: TGTGCCAGCAGCTTAGGGACAGCTTCTAACTATGGCTACACCTTC; CDR3 protein: CASSLGTASNYGYTF; V gene: TRBV7-2; CDR3 length: 15; J gene: TRBJ1-2; D gene: NA; clone size: NA
CDR3 DNA: TGTGCCAGTAGTTACGTCCGGACGAGGGGGAATGAAAAACTGTTTTTT; CDR3 protein: CASSYVRTRGNEKLFF; V gene: TRBV19; CDR3 length: 16; J gene: TRBJ1-4; D gene: NA; clone size: few
CDR3 DNA: TGCGCCAGCTGTCTAGGGGCTTCCTACGAGCAGTACTTC; CDR3 protein: CASCLGASYEQYF; V gene: TRBV10-1; CDR3 length: 13; J gene: TRBJ2-7; D gene: NA; clone size: many
CDR3 DNA: TGCAGCGCAGCTAGCGGGAGTGGCCAAGAGACCCAGTACTTC; CDR3 protein: CSAASGSGQETQYF; V gene: TRBV29-1; CDR3 length: 14; J gene: TRBJ2-5; D gene: TRBD2; clone size: NA
CDR3 DNA: TGCGCCAGCAGCATCATCCCCCAGGGGAACGTTGGGATTGATGAGCAGTTCTTC; CDR3 protein: CASSIIPQGNVGIDEQFF; V gene: TRBV5-1; CDR3 length: 18; J gene: TRBJ2-1; D gene: NA; clone size: NA
CDR3 DNA: TGTGCCAGCACAAAAATCCAGACAGGGAGGAACACTGAAGCTTTCTTT; CDR3 protein: CASTKIQTGRNTEAFF; V gene: TRBV6-6; CDR3 length: 16; J gene: TRBJ1-1; D gene: TRBD1; clone size: NA
CDR3 DNA: TGTGCCAGCAAACAGGCATATAATTCACCCCTCCACTTT; CDR3 protein: CASKQAYNSPLHF; V gene: TRBV6-1; CDR3 length: 13; J gene: TRBJ1-6; D gene: NA; clone size: NA
CDR3 DNA: TGTGCCAGCAGCTTGCGGGGGACTGAAGCTTTCTTT; CDR3 protein: CASSLRGTEAFF; V gene: TRBV5-6; CDR3 length: 12; J gene: TRBJ1-1; D gene: NA; clone size: NA
CDR3 DNA: TGTGCCAGCAGACCGATCGGGACAGGTGACGAAAAACTGTTTTTT; CDR3 protein: CASRPIGTGDEKLFF; V gene: TRBV6-5; CDR3 length: 15; J gene: TRBJ1-4; D gene: TRBD1; clone size: NA
CDR3 DNA: TGTGCCAGCAGCCTCGGACAGGGCGACTATGGCTACACCTTC; CDR3 protein: CASSLGQGDYGYTF; V gene: TRBV11-2; CDR3 length: 14; J gene: TRBJ1-2; D gene: TRBD1; clone size: NA
CDR3 DNA: TGTGCCAGCACTCCCAGCGGGACCACCGGGGAGCTGTTTTTT; CDR3 protein: CASTPSGTTGELFF; V gene: TRBV6-5; CDR3 length: 14; J gene: TRBJ2-2; D gene: TRBD2; clone size: NA
CDR3 DNA: TGTGCCAGCAGTCCTACAGGGGCCCTCGACGAGCAGTACTTC; CDR3 protein: CASSPTGALDEQYF; V gene: TRBV6-5; CDR3 length: 14; J gene: TRBJ2-7; D gene: TRBD1; clone size: NA
CDR3 DNA: TGTGCCACCAGCAGAGAGCGGGACCTGGTAATTTACGAGCAGTACTTC; CDR3 protein: CATSRERDLVIYEQYF; V gene: TRBV15; CDR3 length: 16; J gene: TRBJ2-7; D gene: NA; clone size: NA
CDR3 DNA: TGTGCCAGCAGTTCAGGACAAGATCAGCCCCAGCATTTT; CDR3 protein: CASSSGQDQPQHF; V gene: TRBV6-6; CDR3 length: 13; J gene: TRBJ1-5; D gene: NA; clone size: NA
CDR3 DNA: TGTGCCAGCAGCTATAAAGAGACCCAGTACTTC; CDR3 protein: CASSYKETQYF; V gene: TRBV7-9; CDR3 length: 11; J gene: TRBJ2-5; D gene: NA; clone size: NA
CDR3 DNA: TGTGCCAGCAGCTTGAGGTTGAGGTCAGGGCAGGACCTCCCGGGGGAGCAGTACTTC; CDR3 protein: CASSLRLRSGQDLPGEQYF; V gene: TRBV5-6; CDR3 length: 19; J gene: TRBJ2-5; D gene: NA; clone size: NA
CDR3 DNA: TGTGCCAGTAGTATAGGCGGGGGCTATATTGAAGCTTTCTTT; CDR3 protein: CASSIGGGYIEAFF; V gene: TRBV19; CDR3 length: 14; J gene: TRBJ1-1; D gene: NA; clone size: NA
CDR3 DNA: TGTGCCACCAGCAGAGATCCGGCAGGGGGCGGGTTCTTC; CDR3 protein: CATSRDPAGGGFF; V gene: TRBV15; CDR3 length: 13; J gene: TRBJ2-1; D gene: TRBD1; clone size: NA
CDR3 DNA: TGTTCCAGCAGCCATACCCCCTTGGGACAGGGGAATTCACCCCTCCACTTT; CDR3 protein: CSSSHTPLGQGNSPLHF; V gene: TRBV7-9; CDR3 length: 17; J gene: TRBJ1-6; D gene: TRBD1; clone size: few
CDR3 DNA: TGTGCCAGCAGCTCGGACAGGGGAAACACCATATATTTT; CDR3 protein: CASSSDRGNTIYF; V gene: TRBV7-2; CDR3 length: 13; J gene: TRBJ1-3; D gene: TRBD1; clone size: NA
CDR3 DNA: TGTGCCTGGAGTGAGGCGGGGCAACGGAGCAATCAGCCCCAGCATTTT; CDR3 protein: CAWSEAGQRSNQPQHF; V gene: TRBV30; CDR3 length: 16; J gene: TRBJ1-5; D gene: NA; clone size: once
CDR3 DNA: TGTGCCAGCAGCGTAGGGCCCGGACAGGCCTTCTCTGGGGCCAACGTCCTGACTTTC; CDR3 protein: CASSVGPGQAFSGANVLTF; V gene: TRBV9; CDR3 length: 19; J gene: TRBJ2-6; D gene: TRBD1; clone size: once
CDR3 DNA: TGCAGCGTGGGGCGACAGCACAGCTACGAGCAGTACTTC; CDR3 protein: CSVGRQHSYEQYF; V gene: TRBV29-1; CDR3 length: 13; J gene: TRBJ2-7; D gene: NA; clone size: NA
CDR3 DNA: TGTGCCAGCAGCCGAGGGCACTCTGGGGCCAACGTCCTGACTTTC; CDR3 protein: CASSRGHSGANVLTF; V gene: TRBV11-2; CDR3 length: 15; J gene: TRBJ2-6; D gene: NA; clone size: NA
CDR3 DNA: TGCGCCAGCAGTTACCCCGACAGCTCCTACGAGCAGTACTTC; CDR3 protein: CASSYPDSSYEQYF; V gene: TRBV5-1; CDR3 length: 14; J gene: TRBJ2-7; D gene: NA; clone size: few
CDR3 DNA: TGTGCCAGCAGCTGGACAGGGCAGAGTTCACCCCTCCACTTT; CDR3 protein: CASSWTGQSSPLHF; V gene: TRBV7-8; CDR3 length: 14; J gene: TRBJ1-6; D gene: TRBD1; clone size: NA
CDR3 DNA: TGTGCCTGGACTATGTTGTATGAGCAGTTCTTC; CDR3 protein: CAWTMLYEQFF; V gene: TRBV30; CDR3 length: 11; J gene: TRBJ2-1; D gene: NA; clone size: NA
CDR3 DNA: TGCGCCAGCAGCTTGTCAGGGGAGAGATCTGGGGCCAACGTCCTGACTTTC; CDR3 protein: CASSLSGERSGANVLTF; V gene: TRBV5-1; CDR3 length: 17; J gene: TRBJ2-6; D gene: NA; clone size: NA
CDR3 DNA: TGCAGCGTCAATCGTGGGGCGAACTATGGCTACACCTTC; CDR3 protein: CSVNRGANYGYTF; V gene: TRBV29-1; CDR3 length: 13; J gene: TRBJ1-2; D gene: NA; clone size: NA
CDR3 DNA: TGTGCCAGCTCACCAGAGACAACTAATGAAAAACTGTTTTTT; CDR3 protein: CASSPETTNEKLFF; V gene: TRBV18; CDR3 length: 14; J gene: TRBJ1-4; D gene: NA; clone size: few
CDR3 DNA: TGTGCCAGCTCTATCTCGGCGGTGCGGAATGAGCAGTTCTTC; CDR3 protein: CASSISAVRNEQFF; V gene: TRBV18; CDR3 length: 14; J gene: TRBJ2-1; D gene: NA; clone size: few
CDR3 DNA: TGTGCCAGTAGTATAGGAGGCTATAACTATGGCTACACCTTC; CDR3 protein: CASSIGGYNYGYTF; V gene: TRBV19; CDR3 length: 14; J gene: TRBJ1-2; D gene: NA; clone size: few
CDR3 DNA: TGTGCCAGCAGCCAACCACAGCTAGCCAAAAACATTCAGTACTTC; CDR3 protein: CASSQPQLAKNIQYF; V gene: TRBV5-5; CDR3 length: 15; J gene: TRBJ2-4; D gene: NA; clone size: once
CDR3 DNA: TGTGCCAGCAGCTTAGTGACAGTGAACACCGGGGAGCTGTTTTTT; CDR3 protein: CASSLVTVNTGELFF; V gene: TRBV7-2; CDR3 length: 15; J gene: TRBJ2-2; D gene: NA; clone size: NA
CDR3 DNA: TGTGCCAGCAGTCCCGGGACAGGGGCTTCACCCCTCCACTTT; CDR3 protein: CASSPGTGASPLHF; V gene: TRBV2; CDR3 length: 14; J gene: TRBJ1-6; D gene: TRBD1; clone size: few
CDR3 DNA: TGTGCCAGTAGTGGTAGACAGGGGAATGTAAACGAGCAGTACTTC; CDR3 protein: CASSGRQGNVNEQYF; V gene: TRBV19; CDR3 length: 15; J gene: TRBJ2-7; D gene: TRBD1; clone size: NA
CDR3 DNA: TGTGCCAGCAGCCTACAAGCGGGGGGGCCTTACGAGCAGTACTTC; CDR3 protein: CASSLQAGGPYEQYF; V gene: TRBV7-2; CDR3 length: 15; J gene: TRBJ2-7; D gene: TRBD2; clone size: NA
CDR3 DNA: TGTGCCAGCAGCTTCGGGGGGGACACTGAAGCTTTCTTT; CDR3 protein: CASSFGGDTEAFF; V gene: TRBV7-2; CDR3 length: 13; J gene: TRBJ1-1; D gene: NA; clone size: few
CDR3 DNA: TGTGCCAGCAGCTTGGACCCGTCGGGCAATCAGCCCCAGCATTTT; CDR3 protein: CASSLDPSGNQPQHF; V gene: TRBV5-4; CDR3 length: 15; J gene: TRBJ1-5; D gene: NA; clone size: NA
CDR3 DNA: TGCGCCAGCACCACCGCGGGTTGGAATTCACCCCTCCACTTT; CDR3 protein: CASTTAGWNSPLHF; V gene: TRBV5-1; CDR3 length: 14; J gene: TRBJ1-6; D gene: NA; clone size: NA
CDR3 DNA: TGTGCCAGCAGCGTAGCAAGGGGGCAGGGCTATGGCTACACCTTC; CDR3 protein: CASSVARGQGYGYTF; V gene: TRBV9; CDR3 length: 15; J gene: TRBJ1-2; D gene: TRBD1; clone size: NA
CDR3 DNA: TGTGCCAGCGGACCATTGACAGGGGACCAAGGATGGGTGAACACTGAAGCTTTCTTT; CDR3 protein: CASGPLTGDQGWVNTEAFF; V gene: TRBV11-2; CDR3 length: 19; J gene: TRBJ1-1; D gene: TRBD1; clone size: once
CDR3 DNA: TGCAGCGTTATGGTCGGGAACACTGAAGCTTTCTTT; CDR3 protein: CSVMVGNTEAFF; V gene: TRBV29-1; CDR3 length: 12; J gene: TRBJ1-1; D gene: NA; clone size: NA
CDR3 DNA: TGCGCCAGCGGAACGACTGCAAGCTACGGCTATGAGCAGTTCTTC; CDR3 protein: CASGTTASYGYEQFF; V gene: TRBV4-1; CDR3 length: 15; J gene: TRBJ2-1; D gene: NA; clone size: NA
CDR3 DNA: TGCGCCAGCAGCTCCGGGACAGGGGGATCTCACGAGCAGTACTTC; CDR3 protein: CASSSGTGGSHEQYF; V gene: TRBV5-1; CDR3 length: 15; J gene: TRBJ2-7; D gene: TRBD1; clone size: NA
CDR3 DNA: TGCGCCAGCAGTCGGGACAGGGGATCTAATGAAAAACTGTTTTTT; CDR3 protein: CASSRDRGSNEKLFF; V gene: TRBV10-1; CDR3 length: 15; J gene: TRBJ1-4; D gene: TRBD1; clone size: NA
CDR3 DNA: TGTGCCAGCAGTTCCCCTATACTCGGGCGGGGGCCACATACCTACAATGAGCAGTTCTTC; CDR3 protein: CASSSPILGRGPHTYNEQFF; V gene: TRBV28; CDR3 length: 20; J gene: TRBJ2-1; D gene: NA; clone size: once
CDR3 DNA: TGTGCCAGCAGCTTAGAGGGGGGGGACGAGCAGTACTTC; CDR3 protein: CASSLEGGDEQYF; V gene: TRBV7-9; CDR3 length: 13; J gene: TRBJ2-7; D gene: NA; clone size: NA
CDR3 DNA: TGCGCCAGCAGCCAATCCTCCGTAGCCGGGACAGACGAGCAGTACTTC; CDR3 protein: CASSQSSVAGTDEQYF; V gene: TRBV4-1; CDR3 length: 16; J gene: TRBJ2-7; D gene: TRBD1; clone size: NA
CDR3 DNA: TGTGCCAGCAGTTACGAGAGCGACCCAAGCTACGAGCAGTACTTC; CDR3 protein: CASSYESDPSYEQYF; V gene: TRBV6-5; CDR3 length: 15; J gene: TRBJ2-7; D gene: NA; clone size: NA
CDR3 DNA: TGCGCCAGCAGCACCCCACAACTAGCGGGAGGCCACAATGAGCAGTTCTTC; CDR3 protein: CASSTPQLAGGHNEQFF; V gene: TRBV5-1; CDR3 length: 17; J gene: TRBJ2-1; D gene: TRBD2; clone size: NA
CDR3 DNA: TGTGCCAGCGCCGGTGGGACAGGGAATGAAAAACTGTTTTTT; CDR3 protein: CASAGGTGNEKLFF; V gene: TRBV28; CDR3 length: 14; J gene: TRBJ1-4; D gene: TRBD1; clone size: few